Given below is one T cell receptor (beta chain) in context. What this receptor recognizes is not known. There are no base qualities to consult, and no much larger clone falls within one base. The CDR3, cysteine through phenylalanine, is 14 amino acids long. The entry retains the CDR3 DNA only, 42 bases that are in frame from base 1. CDR1 and CDR2 are drawn from the germline V gene: SGHRS, YFSETQ. V and J are trimmed by 5 bases and 7 bases, and the gene matches miss 5 bases of the junction. This sample was included in a study of patients and donors after allogeneic stem cell transplantation (dated by TCRdb to 2020 to 2022). The library was produced with RT-PCR. Sequencing relied on a NextSeq 550. In TCRdb, the public reads were trimmed at Q25 with fastp and aligned with MiXCR, with productive beta chains retained. Every CDR3 protein is listed once, alongside the most common genes and DNA of its rows. The sample table holds around 160,000 distinct CDR3 sequences, of which around 28% were seen once. Of the sample, less than 3.5% is held by the ten largest clones.

The receptor comes from a human donor who was either an allogeneic HSCT recipient or a stem cell or donor lymphocyte infusion donor (not recorded which). It is not recorded whose cells these are; they may come from a transplant donor. Material: blood, either unsorted or a sorted T cell fraction (not recorded which). The V and J genes are TRBV5-1 and TRBJ2-1, with 11 bases in between that match TRBD2. The nucleotide sequence reads as follows: TGCGCCAGCAGAGCCGGGACTAGCGGTAATGAGCAGTTCTTC. This translates into CASRAGTSGNEQFF.